This entry describes one TCR beta chain. This clonotype was detected ten times or more. Its cognate antigen has yet to be identified. Base qualities were left out, and no much larger clone turns up one base away. Ophthalmopathy patients had moderately to severely active disease, Clinical Activity Score of at least 3, NOSPECS grade of at least 4, and duration under 3 months. Patients with uncontrolled infections, other autoimmune diseases, pregnancy or lactation were excluded. Diagnoses relied on clinical symptoms, serum thyroxine and TRAb, thyroid ultrasound and orbital computed tomography. PBMCs were separated from roughly 9.3 ml of fresh peripheral blood using Ficoll-Paque density gradient centrifugation. Trizol reagent was used to extract total RNA, and RNA quality was then checked on an Agilent 2100 Bioanalyzer. This sample is drawn from a study of T cells in Graves' hyperthyroidism and ophthalmopathy (dated by TCRdb to about 2019). General notes on the study: Peripheral blood was sampled at the time of initial diagnosis, prior to any treatment. A discovery cohort of about 96 patients, roughly 45 with Graves' ophthalmopathy and 57 with stable Graves' hyperthyroidism, was used to find distinguishing TCR V-J signatures. An independent validation cohort of under 20 hyperthyroidism patients and approximately 16 patients who later progressed to ophthalmopathy tested prospective prediction of ophthalmopathy. The 95 to 100 discovery patients were randomly divided into training and test sets at a 7:3 ratio. The study also compared thyroid tissue and blood T-cell repertoires from five or six Graves' hyperthyroidism patients. After blood sampling, hyperthyroidism patients were treated with methimazole at a starting dose of 30 mg daily, and ophthalmopathy patients were treated with high-dose intravenous methylprednisolone. According to the paper, TCR Vbeta CDR3 sequencing was carried out on some 140 peripheral blood samples, which came from under 50 ophthalmopathy, 80 or so hyperthyroidism and approximately 17 progressor patients. Broad study findings and their caveats: Blood samples also contained most of the expanded thyroid clonotypes (frequency above 0.001), which suggests that blood repertoires may reflect thyroid immune responses. No statistical method was used to fix the sample size in advance, and group allocation was not hidden from the investigators. In validation, the model predicted progression to ophthalmopathy with approximately 71% sensitivity and 72% to 75% specificity, a median of roughly seven months before onset. In cross-validation, a model built on a 13 V-J signature told ophthalmopathy apart from stable hyperthyroidism with approximately 90% sensitivity and about 81% specificity, and in testing the same model reached 80%/75%.

Reading from cysteine to phenylalanine, the CDR3 counts 15 amino acids. Kept here is only the CDR3 DNA, which spans 45 bases and is read in frame from base 1. V is clipped by 1 base and J by 8 bases, and the sequence between their germline boundaries is 18 bases long. CDR1 and CDR2 are read off the germline V gene as MNHNS and SASEGT. Amplification of TCR beta CDR3 regions was carried out from RNA transcripts. For the first round of RT-PCR on the TCR CDR3, the HTBI primer set was used together with the Qiagen OneStep RT-PCR kit. A second multiplex PCR round built the libraries, followed by size selection and purification. Paired-end sequencing of the libraries was performed with 100 bp reads on an Illumina HiSeq2000. Regarding the original processing steps: SOAPnuke was used to process the raw data, throwing out any read that contained adapters or uncalled bases, had a mean Phred below 15, or lacked an exact constant-primer or identifier match. COPE v1.2.5 was used to merge the high-quality paired reads, and each unique nucleotide sequence was defined as a clonotype. Clonotypes were aligned to IMGT TRBV, TRBD and TRBJ reference segments using MiTCR v1.1. The analysis included only V-J combinations with a frequency above 0.0001, which together covered over 98% of the repertoires. The TCS score was defined as F50 (clonal expansion) divided by E x V (chaos), with BLOSUM62-based TCRdist calculated between CDR3 peptides within each V-J. Welch's t-statistics and random forest reduced roughly 530 V-J features to 13, which were used in a naive Bayes classifier (R e1071). The public reads were run again by TCRdb, first through fastp at Q25 and then through MiXCR, and only productive beta chains were kept. Every entry covers one CDR3 protein and lists the most common genes and DNA from its rows. V and J calls and clone size were set by TCRdb, not the authors. In all, the sample holds hundreds of thousands of distinct CDR3 sequences, and about 15% of those were seen once. The ten most abundant clones make up around 13% of the sample.

The sample consisted of blood. This receptor was taken from a woman between 50 and 59 years old with Graves' ophthalmopathy. The chain is assembled from TRBV6-1 and TRBJ2-7; the D gene cannot be resolved reliably. The CDR3 protein is CASSEGEGYIWQQYF. The sequenced DNA: TGTGCCAGCAGTGAAGGGGAAGGGTATATCTGGCAGCAGTACTTC.